One and the same sample provided the 18 T cell receptor beta chains below, sequenced in a study of blood T cell repertoires in COVID-19. The method was immunoSEQ multiplex PCR; TCRdb's version includes in-frame clones alone and lacks a portion of them. Of about 250,000 clones in the sample, around 88% were seen once. Material for sequencing was peripheral blood. The receptors were sampled from a young woman with COVID-19, enrolled during active disease.

V gene TRBV11-3 combines with J gene TRBJ1-1; 7 bases are a match to TRBD1. V trimming: 3 bases; J trimming: 3 bases; junction bases outside the gene matches: 7. CDR1 and CDR2 (germline): SGHNT, YENEEA. CDR3 length: 15 amino acids. CDR3 region: CASSFEPGQYTEAFF. The CDR3 bases are TGTGCCAGCAGCTTTGAGCCGGGACAGTACACTGAAGCTTTCTTT.

This rearrangement joins TRBV12-3 or TRBV12-4 to TRBJ1-2, with TRBD1 as a possible D gene (5 bases). The V end lost 6 bases, the J end lost 4 bases, and 12 bases lay between the germline ends. The CDR3 totals 13 residues. CDR3 nucleotide sequence: TGTGCCAGCAGCTTGGAAGGGGTCTATGGCTACACCTTC. Amino acids: CASSLEGVYGYTF.

This sequence joins TRBV7-8 and TRBJ2-3; 10 nucleotides line up with TRBD1. The germline V gene has CDR1 SGHVS and CDR2 FQNEAQ. The V segment lost 4 bases and the J segment 6 bases; nucleotides outside the gene matches: 10. The CDR3 consists of 16 residues. CDR3 sequence (DNA): TGTGCCAGCAGCTGGGGCGGCATGGGACAGGGGGATACGCAGTATTTT. Protein product: CASSWGGMGQGDTQYF.

The genes are TRBV5-1 and TRBJ2-5, with 12 positions matching TRBD2. The CDR3 has 16 residues. V trimming: 2 bases; J trimming: 0 bases; junction bases outside the gene matches: 2. The germline CDR1 and CDR2 sequences are SGHRS and YFSETQ. The CDR3 loop is CASSFGLAGNQETQYF. Here the CDR3 DNA reads TGCGCCAGCAGCTTCGGACTAGCGGGGAACCAAGAGACCCAGTACTTC. Complete variable domain (other parts from reference TRBV5-1 and TRBJ2-5): KAGVTQTPRYLIKTRGQQVTLSCSPISGHRSVSWYQQTPGQGLQFLFEYFSETQRNKGNFPGRFSGRQFSNSRSEMNVSTLELGDSALYLCASSFGLAGNQETQYFGPGTRLLVL.

This clone has just one count. V and J are TRBV19 and TRBJ2-2; 7 bases map to TRBD1. Germline assignment: CDR1 LNHDA and CDR2 SQIVND (reference sequence). The V and J ends lost 0 bases and 3 bases, in that order; junction bases with no gene match: 7. This CDR3 contains 17 residues. CDR3 region: CASSIEQGRVDTGELFF. CDR3 bases: TGTGCCAGTAGTATAGAACAGGGGCGTGTGGACACCGGGGAGCTGTTTTTT.

This clone was seen a handful of times. The gene calls are TRBV9 and TRBJ1-2; TRBD1 matches at 10 bases. J was trimmed by 7 bases and V by 0 bases; bases with no gene match: 3. The CDR3 is 14 residues long. Per the germline V gene, CDR1 is SGDLS and CDR2 is YYNGEE. The CDR3 DNA follows: TGTGCCAGCAGCGTAGGTGGGACAGGGGTTGGCTACACCTTC. Translation: CASSVGGTGVGYTF.

The V gene is TRBV7-9, the J gene TRBJ2-1; the D gene is possibly TRBD1 (5 bases). This CDR3 has 15 amino acids. The V end lost 2 bases, the J end lost 1 base, and 9 bases lay between the germline ends. Germline CDR1 and CDR2: SEHNR and FQNEAQ (reference sequence). The CDR3 loop is CASSLTDSSYNEQFF. The CDR3 DNA sequence: TGTGCCAGCAGCTTAACCGACAGTTCCTACAATGAGCAGTTCTTC.

The V gene is TRBV4-2, the J gene TRBJ1-4; a possible D gene is TRBD1 (6 bases). This CDR3 is built from 16 residues. Trimming pared 0 bases from V and 7 bases from J, leaving 15 bases between. Germline V gene data show CDR1 as LGHNA and CDR2 as YNFKEQ. This CDR3 reads CASSQDSGGRGEKLFF. The CDR3 nucleotides are TGTGCCAGCAGCCAAGATAGCGGGGGGCGGGGTGAAAAACTGTTTTTT.

The chain links TRBV13 to TRBJ2-3; 7 bases are a match to TRBD2. V lost 3 bases to trimming and J lost 0 bases; unmatched junction nucleotides: 6. The CDR3 runs 16 residues. In germline, CDR1 is PRHDT, CDR2 FYEKMQ (reference sequence). The CDR3 loop is CASSLRLADSTDTQYF. In DNA form, the CDR3 reads TGTGCCAGCAGCTTGAGACTAGCAGATAGCACAGATACGCAGTATTTT. Complete variable domain (other parts from reference TRBV13 and TRBJ2-3): AAGVIQSPRHLIKEKRETATLKCYPIPRHDTVYWYQQGPGQDPQFLISFYEKMQSDKGSIPDRFSAQQFSDYHSELNMSSLELGDSALYFCASSLRLADSTDTQYFGPGTRLTVL.

This clone was observed a single time. DNA of the CDR3: TGTGCCAGCAGCGTACGCCCCGGGACTAGCTTCTACAATGAGCAGTTCTTC. Translated, it gives CASSVRPGTSFYNEQFF. V usage is TRBV7-9 and J usage is TRBJ2-1; 9 bases fit TRBD2. The CDR3 is made up of 17 amino acids. The trim removed 5 bases at V and 3 bases at J, leaving 11 bases unmatched. The germline V gene has CDR1 SEHNR and CDR2 FQNEAQ (reference sequence).

The J gene is TRBJ2-1, the V gene TRBV15, with D perhaps matching TRBD2 (6 bases). Germline assignment: CDR1 LNHNV and CDR2 YYDKDF (reference sequence). This CDR3 spans 15 amino acids. V was shortened by 0 bases and J by 8 bases, with 14 bases between the two germline ends. The CDR3 sequence: CATSRDRVAVDEQFF. In nucleotides, the CDR3 is TGTGCCACCAGCAGAGATAGGGTAGCGGTGGATGAGCAGTTCTTC.

The genes are TRBV19 and TRBJ2-7, with D possibly being TRBD2 (6 bases). Germline V gene lookup returns CDR1 LNHDA and CDR2 SQIVND (reference sequence). This CDR3 has 15 amino acids. V was clipped by 6 bases and J by 6 bases, with 21 bases between them. For the CDR3, the DNA is TGTGCCAGTAGAGCCGGGACGGCGGAGGGTTTCGAGCAGTACTTC. Residues: CASRAGTAEGFEQYF.

CDR3 bases: TGCAGCGTGTCTATGGGGGGGTCAGCCGTAAACTATGGCTACACCTTC. It codes for CSVSMGGSAVNYGYTF. The chain combines TRBV29-1 with TRBJ1-2, with D possibly TRBD1 on 5 matching bases. CDR3 length: 16 amino acids. Between the trimmed V and J ends, which lost 6 bases and 2 bases, there was a span of 22 bases. CDR1 is SQVTM, CDR2 ANQGSEA, per germline.

The V gene is TRBV7-8, the J gene TRBJ2-7; D is possibly TRBD2 (6 bases). The CDR3 runs to 15 residues. The V gene's germline CDR1 is SGHVS and CDR2 FQNEAQ. V shed 5 bases and J shed 2 bases, with 16 bases lying between them. As DNA, the CDR3 is TGTGCCAGCAGCCCAGGGAGGCCCCATACCTACGAGCAGTACGTC. This translates into CASSPGRPHTYEQYV.

This chain joins TRBV13 and TRBJ2-7, with D tentatively TRBD2 (5 bases). Between the trimmed V and J ends, which lost 5 bases and 2 bases, there was a span of 7 bases. The CDR3 covers 12 residues. Germline V gene lookup returns CDR1 PRHDT and CDR2 FYEKMQ (reference sequence). This CDR3 is CASSTGAYEQYF. The CDR3 DNA reads TGTGCCAGCAGCACCGGGGCCTACGAGCAGTACTTC.

A single count supports this clone. The chain joins TRBV5-1 to TRBJ2-7, with D maybe TRBD2 (8 bases). This CDR3 comprises 14 residues. The germline V gene has CDR1 SGHRS and CDR2 YFSETQ. Trimming took 3 bases from V and 5 from J, leaving 15 bases between them. The CDR3 sequence is CASSWTGGGDEQYF. The CDR3 nucleotides read TGCGCCAGCAGCTGGACGGGAGGGGGCGACGAGCAGTACTTC.

The chain recombines TRBV19 with TRBJ2-3, with 14 bases lining up with TRBD2. The V gene's germline CDR1 is LNHDA and CDR2 SQIVND (reference sequence). V lost 8 bases and J lost 3; bases outside the gene matches: 4. The CDR3 totals 15 residues. Here the CDR3 reads CASRGLAGVTDTQYF. DNA for the CDR3: TGTGCCAGTCGGGGACTAGCGGGAGTTACAGATACGCAGTATTTT.

This CDR3 is CASSVFLSFDTQYF. CDR3 in DNA: TGTGCCAGCAGCGTATTTTTATCGTTCGATACGCAGTATTTT. This rearrangement joins TRBV9 to TRBJ2-3; unclear D gene. Deletions cut 1 base from V and 6 bases from J, with 12 bases between. Per the germline V gene, CDR1 is SGDLS and CDR2 is YYNGEE. The CDR3 runs to 14 residues.